This record looks at one T cell receptor beta chain sequence and its context. The record originates from a study of blood T cell repertoires in COVID-19. Background on the study: Material from acute and convalescent COVID-19 was sourced from the United States, Italy and Spain. T cells, B-cell-depleted T cells, or PBMCs supplied cDNA or gDNA.

Authors' methods: Using reference gene primer amplification, nucleated cell counts were estimated. Libraries were prepared by immunoSEQ multiplex PCR; TCRdb keeps only in-frame clonotypes and omits some of them. D and trimming come from the DNA, and the V and J calls and clone size come from that table. The sample consists of tens of thousands of clones, roughly 88% of them appearing once. CDR3 length: 13 amino acids. Germline CDR1 and CDR2: SGHNT and YYREEE (reference sequence). The V end was cut by 4 bases, the J end by 2 bases, with 9 bases between. This clonotype was obtained from a man older than 75 with active or convalescent COVID-19. The sample comprised peripheral blood. The chain combines TRBV5-4 with TRBJ2-5; weak D call: TRBD1 (6 bases). CDR3 amino acids: CASSVGQQETQYF. CDR3 nucleotides: TGTGCCAGCAGCGTTGGACAGCAAGAGACCCAGTACTTC.